Below are 10 T cell receptor beta chains sequenced from a single sample in a study of T cell repertoires in cytomegalovirus infection. One entry per CDR3 protein, called by TCRdb with MiXCR from the reads. Among around 140,000 distinct CDR3 sequences, around 30% were seen once, and the ten largest hold around half. Antigen specificity for these receptors is unknown. Sample: CD8+ T cells from cultured PBMCs, taken from culture after CMV antigen stimulation. These receptors were taken from a human donor in good health (CMV status not recorded). Some clones in this sample may be carry-over from other donors' samples.

This clonotype has a count of ten or more. This chain links TRBV7-3 with TRBJ1-1; D unresolved. Trimming stripped 5 bases from V and 3 bases from J, with 10 bases between. The length of the CDR3 is 13 residues. Germline CDR1 and CDR2: SGHTA and FQGTGA. For the CDR3, the DNA is TGTGCCAGCAGCGAAGGAGGGCACACTGAAGCTTTCTTT. It translates to CASSEGGHTEAFF.

The gene calls are TRBV2 and TRBJ2-3; D unclear. There are 14 residues in the CDR3. Per germline, CDR1 SNHLY and CDR2 FYNNEI. V lost 4 bases, J lost 2 bases, and 10 bases lay in between. CDR3 sequence (DNA): TGTGCCAGCAGTGGGGCAGCCCTCACAGATACGCAGTATTTT. It specifies CASSGAALTDTQYF.

The chain combines TRBV20-1 with TRBJ2-7; 10 bases fit TRBD2. The CDR3 is 16 residues long. The ends lost 0 bases at V and 6 bases at J; junction bases unmatched: 11. Looked up from germline, CDR1 is DFQATT and CDR2 is SNEGSKA (reference sequence). The CDR3 region is CSARDFLASGGAEQYF. The CDR3 DNA is TGCAGTGCTAGAGACTTTCTGGCTAGCGGGGGTGCCGAGCAGTACTTC.

This clonotype was seen more than once but under ten times. This chain joins TRBV12-3 or TRBV12-4 and TRBJ2-7, with D perhaps matching TRBD2 (5 bases). The germline V and J ends were trimmed by 3 bases and 2 bases, with 8 bases remaining between them. The CDR3 runs 13 residues. For the CDR3, the DNA is TGTGCCAGCAGTTTCGGGGAAGCCTACGAGCAGTACTTC. Amino acid sequence: CASSFGEAYEQYF.

Many counts were recorded for this clonotype. The chain carries TRBV7-6 and TRBJ2-7; TRBD1 matches 9 bases. V lost 5 bases and J lost 6; bases outside the gene matches: 11. This CDR3 is built from 15 residues. From germline, CDR1 is SGHVS and CDR2 FNYEAQ. CDR3 nucleotide sequence: TGTGCCAGCAGCACAACAGGACAGGGGACCGGCGAGCAGTACTTC. Its translation: CASSTTGQGTGEQYF.

This clonotype was seen only a few times. The V gene is TRBV4-1, the J gene TRBJ2-7; D remains unclear. Germline CDR1 reads MGHRA; CDR2 reads YSYEKL. The CDR3 contains 13 residues. The V end was cut by 1 base, the J end by 2 bases, with 6 bases between. This CDR3 is CASSQGYTYEQYF. CDR3 coding DNA: TGCGCCAGCAGCCAAGGATATACCTACGAGCAGTACTTC.

This clonotype has just a few counts. The chain links TRBV7-6 to TRBJ1-2, with a possible D match to TRBD1 (5 bases). This CDR3 has 12 residues. V was clipped by 5 bases and J by 4 bases, with 8 bases between them. CDR1 and CDR2 from the germline V gene are SGHVS and FNYEAQ. The CDR3 DNA follows: TGTGCCAGCAGCAACAGGACCTATGGCTACACCTTC. Translating gives CASSNRTYGYTF.

The rearrangement joins TRBV20-1 to TRBJ2-2; 7 nucleotides agree with TRBD2. Germline lookup yields CDR1 DFQATT and CDR2 SNEGSKA (reference sequence). The CDR3 has 15 amino acids. The ends lost 3 bases at V and 5 bases at J; junction bases unmatched: 9. The CDR3 spells CSARVSGLGTGELFF. DNA for the CDR3: TGCAGTGCTAGGGTTAGCGGGTTGGGGACCGGGGAGCTGTTTTTT.

The V gene is TRBV2, the J gene TRBJ2-7, with D perhaps TRBD1 or TRBD2 (5 bases each). Trimming left V 7 bases short and J 2 bases short, with 12 bases between. The CDR3 extends over 13 amino acids. Germline loops: CDR1 SNHLY, CDR2 FYNNEI. CDR3 amino acids: CASTGTDTYEQYF. The CDR3 bases are TGTGCCAGCACCGGGACCGACACCTACGAGCAGTACTTC.

The rearrangement links TRBV10-3 to TRBJ2-4; 8 bases are a match to TRBD2. Looked up from germline, CDR1 is ENHRY and CDR2 is SYGVKD. The CDR3 runs 20 residues. Trimming at V came to 3 bases and at J to 2 bases, leaving 18 bases not matched to a gene. The CDR3 spells CAISDGRGGSVSGTKNIQYF. CDR3 DNA: TGTGCCATCAGTGACGGGAGGGGAGGGAGTGTATCGGGGACCAAAAACATTCAGTACTTC.